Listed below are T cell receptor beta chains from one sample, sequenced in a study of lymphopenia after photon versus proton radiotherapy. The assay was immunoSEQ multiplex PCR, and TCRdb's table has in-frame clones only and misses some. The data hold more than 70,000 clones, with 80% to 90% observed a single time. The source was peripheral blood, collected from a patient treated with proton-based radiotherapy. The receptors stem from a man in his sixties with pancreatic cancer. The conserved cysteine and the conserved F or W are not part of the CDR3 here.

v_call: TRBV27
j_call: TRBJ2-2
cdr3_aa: ASSLSFLDRNTGELF

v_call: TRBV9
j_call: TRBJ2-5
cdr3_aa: ASSLQGGETQY

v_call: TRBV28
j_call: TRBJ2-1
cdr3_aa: ASSLSGSGYNEQF

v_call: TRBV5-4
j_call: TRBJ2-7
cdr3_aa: ASSSPGIPPYEQY

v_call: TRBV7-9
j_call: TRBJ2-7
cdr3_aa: ASSPLTLAITYEQY

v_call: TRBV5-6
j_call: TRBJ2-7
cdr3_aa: ASSFTGTSYEQY

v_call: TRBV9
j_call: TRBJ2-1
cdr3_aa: ASSAGGTSNNEQF

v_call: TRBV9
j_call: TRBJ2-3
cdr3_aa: ASSAAVEDTQY

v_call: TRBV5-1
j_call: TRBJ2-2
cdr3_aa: ASSGTLTGELF

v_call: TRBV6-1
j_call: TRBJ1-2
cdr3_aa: ASTPTDLGYGYT

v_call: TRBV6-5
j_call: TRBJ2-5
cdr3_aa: ASSYPGRETQY

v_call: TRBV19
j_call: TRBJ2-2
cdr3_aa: ASSIQGRTGELF

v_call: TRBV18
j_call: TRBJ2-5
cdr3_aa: ASSREQPTGADQETQY

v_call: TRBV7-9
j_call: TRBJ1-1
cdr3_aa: ASSPRGSTEAF

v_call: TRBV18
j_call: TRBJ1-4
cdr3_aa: ASSPGQSSNEKLF

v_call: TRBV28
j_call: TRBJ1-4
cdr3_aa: ASSPGQGQKLF

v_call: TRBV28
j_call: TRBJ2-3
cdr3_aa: ASSPPPTNTQY

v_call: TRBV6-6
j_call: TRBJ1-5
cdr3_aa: ASRERGGGHQPQH

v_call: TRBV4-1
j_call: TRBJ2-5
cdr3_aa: ASSQERGAGVETQY

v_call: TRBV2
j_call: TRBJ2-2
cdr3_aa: ASSEASLFRELF

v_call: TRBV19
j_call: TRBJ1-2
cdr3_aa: ATTADRDNYGYT

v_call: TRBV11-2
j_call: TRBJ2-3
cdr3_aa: ASSPRLLAGRRTNTQY

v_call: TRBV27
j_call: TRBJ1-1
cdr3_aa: ASSGWGGDTEAF

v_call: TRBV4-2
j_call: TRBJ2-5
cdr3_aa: ASSQGRGISTREQY

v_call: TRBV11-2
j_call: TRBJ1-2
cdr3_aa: ASSQIRQGVANYGYT

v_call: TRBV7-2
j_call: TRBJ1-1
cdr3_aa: ASSETGANTEAF

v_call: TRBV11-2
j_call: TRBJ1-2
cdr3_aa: ASSLAQGRIGYT

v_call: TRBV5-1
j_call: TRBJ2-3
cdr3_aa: ASNDRGRSDTQY

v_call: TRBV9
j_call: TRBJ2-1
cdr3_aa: ASSVGGNSYNEQF

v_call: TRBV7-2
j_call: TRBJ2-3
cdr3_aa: ASSDRGWADTQY

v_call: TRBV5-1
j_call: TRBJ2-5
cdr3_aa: ASSVGRSKETQY

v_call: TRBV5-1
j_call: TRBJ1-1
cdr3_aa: ASSLESGGTEAF

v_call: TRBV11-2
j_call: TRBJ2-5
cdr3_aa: ASSLVLRQETQY

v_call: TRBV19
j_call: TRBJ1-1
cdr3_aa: ASSTEGPNTEAF

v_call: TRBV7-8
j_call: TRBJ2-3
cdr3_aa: ASSLAVGGRADTQY

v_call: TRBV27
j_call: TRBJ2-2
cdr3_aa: ASSPVQGGTGELF

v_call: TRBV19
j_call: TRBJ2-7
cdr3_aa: ASSKALAGAQY

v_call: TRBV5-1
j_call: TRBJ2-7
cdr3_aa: ASSLDPGLSYEQY

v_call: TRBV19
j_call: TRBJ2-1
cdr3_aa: ASSGDLKQF

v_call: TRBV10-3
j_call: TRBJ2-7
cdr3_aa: AISESGVDRKSYEQY

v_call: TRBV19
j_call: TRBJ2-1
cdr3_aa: ASSPRPGGASYNEQF

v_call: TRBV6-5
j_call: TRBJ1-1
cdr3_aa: ASSPQQTGRTEAF

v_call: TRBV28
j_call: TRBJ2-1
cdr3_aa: ASSSQGKRYNEQF

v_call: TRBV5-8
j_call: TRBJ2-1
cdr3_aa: ASRLWGEPHNEQF

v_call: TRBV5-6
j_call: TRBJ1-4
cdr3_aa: ASSLAGGPNEKLF

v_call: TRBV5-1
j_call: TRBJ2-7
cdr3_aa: ASSLPARDFTSYEQY